This is a list of T cell receptor beta chains from one sample in a study of identical twins. One entry per CDR3 protein results from TCRdb running MiXCR on the 5' RACE reads. The sample holds around 500,000 distinct CDR3 sequences, more than 13% seen once. These records were also assigned to another study, of yellow fever vaccine responses in identical twins.

The sample comprised CD4+ T cells sorted from blood. The source of these receptors is a woman under 30 in good health. CDR3s include the opening cysteine and the closing phenylalanine or tryptophan. D genes are given only for firm matches. Clone size appears in some rows only: once, few, many, or a class for an expanded clone.

size	length	V	J	D	CDR3	DNA
many	13	TRBV3-1	TRBJ2-7	.	CASSRGSSYEQYF	TGTGCCAGCAGCCGCGGGTCCTCCTACGAGCAGTACTTC
few	14	TRBV28	TRBJ2-2	.	CASRGYPDTGELFF	TGTGCCAGCAGAGGTTATCCGGACACCGGGGAGCTGTTTTTT
.	12	TRBV20-1	TRBJ1-5	.	CSARSGVQPQHF	TGCAGTGCCAGGTCCGGGGTTCAGCCCCAGCATTTT
few	16	TRBV7-9	TRBJ2-2	.	CASSLYSGMGTGELFF	TGTGCCAGCAGCTTATACTCGGGAATGGGAACCGGGGAGCTGTTTTTT
few	17	TRBV6-2/TRBV6-3	TRBJ2-5	TRBD2	CASRPRRLAGVGETQYF	TGTGCCAGCAGACCACGAAGGCTAGCGGGAGTAGGGGAGACCCAGTACTTC
.	14	TRBV20-1	TRBJ1-1	.	CSAREGWANTEAFF	TGCAGTGCTAGAGAAGGTTGGGCAAACACTGAAGCTTTCTTT
.	12	TRBV20-1	TRBJ2-3	.	CSVGTKIDTQYF	TGCAGTGTCGGGACGAAAATAGATACGCAGTATTTT
.	18	TRBV18	TRBJ2-6	TRBD1	CASSPQDRGSSGANVLTF	TGTGCCAGCTCACCACAAGACAGGGGAAGCTCTGGGGCCAACGTCCTGACTTTC
.	12	TRBV29-1	TRBJ2-7	.	CSGTGYSNEQYF	TGCAGCGGTACAGGGTATAGTAACGAGCAGTACTTC
few	13	TRBV20-1	TRBJ2-7	TRBD2	CSAHLAGSYEQYF	TGCAGTGCTCACCTAGCGGGGTCCTACGAGCAGTACTTC
.	13	TRBV20-1	TRBJ2-7	TRBD1	CSALGDRAGEQYF	TGCAGTGCCTTGGGGGACAGGGCTGGCGAGCAGTACTTC
many	13	TRBV7-2	TRBJ2-2	.	CASSLVFTGELFF	TGTGCCAGCAGCTTAGTTTTTACCGGGGAGCTGTTTTTT
.	15	TRBV12-3/TRBV12-4	TRBJ2-5	TRBD2	CASGPSGVLQETQYF	TGTGCCAGCGGACCTAGCGGGGTCCTCCAAGAGACCCAGTACTTC
.	15	TRBV7-3	TRBJ2-2	.	CASSLYQGQGGELFF	TGTGCCAGCAGCTTATATCAGGGGCAGGGCGGGGAGCTGTTTTTT
few	14	TRBV5-5	TRBJ2-3	TRBD1	CASSLPGTGDTQYF	TGTGCCAGCAGCTTGCCTGGGACAGGGGATACGCAGTATTTT
few	15	TRBV15	TRBJ1-1	TRBD1	CATSRHRGRGTEAFF	TGTGCCACCAGCAGACACAGGGGACGGGGCACTGAAGCTTTCTTT
few	14	TRBV6-1	TRBJ1-5	TRBD1	CASGRGQGVQPQHF	TGTGCCAGCGGGCGGGGACAGGGGGTACAGCCCCAGCATTTT